This T cell receptor beta chain is drawn from a study of cytomegalovirus exposure and HLA in healthy donors. Study findings and constraints: Relative to equally common others, HLA-associated TCR beta chains showed greater clonal expansion in a later analysis.

Both 60 Vbeta primers and 13 Jbeta primers went into the PCR. Produced via immunoSEQ multiplex PCR; TCRdb's table is partial and in-frame only. The data hold more than 100,000 clones, with around 77% observed a single time. As for this clone: Its antigen is not known.

The CDR3 totals 12 residues. Trimming pared 2 bases from V and 4 bases from J, leaving 6 bases between. Germline V gives CDR1 SGDLS, CDR2 YYNGEE. This TCR was recovered from an older woman in good health and CMV-seronegative. The rearrangement uses TRBV9 and TRBJ2-5, with D perhaps TRBD2 (5 bases). The sequenced sample was PBMCs. The CDR3 bases are TGTGCCAGCAGCGTTCGGGGAGAGACCCAGTACTTC. Translated: CASSVRGETQYF.